The clone carrying this T cell receptor (beta chain) has a handful of counts. What it recognizes is unknown. The entry originates in a study of blood T cells in healthy people across ages. General study results and limits: Naive and antigen-experienced cells could not be conclusively compared, given unsorted PBMCs. TCR beta diversity correlated strongly with naive T cell percentage. Possibly, changes in expanded clonotypes were confounded because donor CMV status was unknown.

The germline V gene has CDR1 SGHAT and CDR2 FQDESV (reference sequence). V was pared by 7 bases and J by 7 bases, with 6 bases of the junction left unmatched. The CDR3 covers 13 residues. Sample-barcoded 5' priming and a J-beta primer mix drove a second PCR of about 7 to 11 cycles. Each cDNA molecule, via a template-switch adaptor with 12 random nucleotides, was tagged. TCRdb called the 5' RACE reads again in MiXCR, with one record for every CDR3 protein. The data show almost 800,000 distinct CDR3 sequences, with over 45% seen just once and 20% to 25% held by the top ten. The sample comprised blood. The receptor was derived from a man aged 25-40 years in good health. The rearrangement joins TRBV11-1 to TRBJ2-1; 8 nucleotides align to TRBD2. CDR3: CASTGAGVNEQFF. The CDR3 DNA reads TGTGCCAGCACTGGAGCGGGAGTGAATGAGCAGTTCTTC.